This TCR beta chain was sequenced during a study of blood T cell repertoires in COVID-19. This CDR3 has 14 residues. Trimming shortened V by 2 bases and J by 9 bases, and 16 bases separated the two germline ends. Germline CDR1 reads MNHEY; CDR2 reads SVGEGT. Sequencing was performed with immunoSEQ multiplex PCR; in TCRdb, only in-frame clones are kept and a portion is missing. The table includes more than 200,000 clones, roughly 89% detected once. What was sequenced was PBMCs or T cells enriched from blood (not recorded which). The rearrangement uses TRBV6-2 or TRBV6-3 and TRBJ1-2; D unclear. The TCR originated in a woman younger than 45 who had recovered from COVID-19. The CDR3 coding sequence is TGTGCCAGCAGTTACGACGGAGGCAGGCTGAGCTACACCTTC. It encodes CASSYDGGRLSYTF.